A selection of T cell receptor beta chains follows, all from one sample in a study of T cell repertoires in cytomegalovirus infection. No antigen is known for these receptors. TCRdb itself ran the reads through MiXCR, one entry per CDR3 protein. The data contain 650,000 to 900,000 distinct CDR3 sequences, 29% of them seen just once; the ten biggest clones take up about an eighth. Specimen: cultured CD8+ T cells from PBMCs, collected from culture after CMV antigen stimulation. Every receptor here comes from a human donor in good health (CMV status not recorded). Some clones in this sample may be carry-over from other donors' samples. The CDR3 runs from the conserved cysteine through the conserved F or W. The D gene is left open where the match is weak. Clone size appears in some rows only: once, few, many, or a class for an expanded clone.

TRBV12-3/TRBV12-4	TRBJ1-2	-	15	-	TGTGCCAGCAGTTCCGGGGGGGGGCAGAAGTATGGCTACACCTTC	CASSSGGGQKYGYTF
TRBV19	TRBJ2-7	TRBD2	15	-	TGTGCCAGTAGTAGGGCTAGCGGGGACTCCTACGAGCAGTACTTC	CASSRASGDSYEQYF
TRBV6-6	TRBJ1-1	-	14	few	TGTGCCAGCAGTTACACAGCCCTGAACACTGAAGCTTTCTTT	CASSYTALNTEAFF
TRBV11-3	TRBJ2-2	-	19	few	TGTGCCAGCAGCTTCAGCGCCCTATTAAATCTGCCCAACACCGGGGAGCTGTTTTTT	CASSFSALLNLPNTGELFF
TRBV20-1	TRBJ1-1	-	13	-	TGCAGTGCTAGGGGAAGGGGGGGCACTGAAGCTTTCTTT	CSARGRGGTEAFF
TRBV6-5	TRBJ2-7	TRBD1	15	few	TGTGCCAGCAGACTTGCCCGGGACAGGGGGCTTGAGCAGTACTTC	CASRLARDRGLEQYF
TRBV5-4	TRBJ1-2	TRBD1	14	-	TGTGCCAGCAGCTTTTGGCAGGGGGCGCAAGGCTACACCTTC	CASSFWQGAQGYTF
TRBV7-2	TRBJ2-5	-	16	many	TGTGCCAGCAGCCCGTACGAGCGGGCCCACGGGGAGACCCAGTACTTC	CASSPYERAHGETQYF
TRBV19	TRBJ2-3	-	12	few	TGTGCCAGTTCCCCCGTGCCAGATACGCAGTATTTT	CASSPVPDTQYF
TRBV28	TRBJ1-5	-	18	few	TGTGCCAGCAGTTTTCCTTCGGGCAGGCGAGAGCGCAATCAGCCCCAGCATTTT	CASSFPSGRRERNQPQHF
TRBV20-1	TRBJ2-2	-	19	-	TGCAGTGCTAGAGATCTGGCGATCGGGGTAAGGGTTTACACCGGGGAGCTGTTTTTT	CSARDLAIGVRVYTGELFF
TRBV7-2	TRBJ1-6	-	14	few	TGTGCCAACAGACCCGGGGGCGGACATTCACCCCTCCACTTT	CANRPGGGHSPLHF
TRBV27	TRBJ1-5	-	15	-	TGTGCCAGCAGTTTATCGGGTGCACTCAATCAGCCCCAGCATTTT	CASSLSGALNQPQHF
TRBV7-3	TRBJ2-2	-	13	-	TGTGCCAGCAGCCCCGAGACAGGACGGGAGCTGTTTTTT	CASSPETGRELFF
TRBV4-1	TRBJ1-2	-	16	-	TGCGCCAGCAGCCAAGCGGGGTTAACAACGATCGATGGCTACACCTTC	CASSQAGLTTIDGYTF
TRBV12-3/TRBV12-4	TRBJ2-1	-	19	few	TGTGCCAGCAGTTTTCTCCCCCTGGGCAGGGCCAACTCCTACAATGAGCAGTTCTTC	CASSFLPLGRANSYNEQFF
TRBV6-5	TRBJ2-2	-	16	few	TGTGCCAGCACCGGGGGGGAGACAGGGGACACCGGGGAGCTGTTTTTT	CASTGGETGDTGELFF
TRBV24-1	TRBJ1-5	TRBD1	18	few	TGTGCCACCAGTGACCACCCCGGGACAGGGGATTCCAATCAGCCCCAGCATTTT	CATSDHPGTGDSNQPQHF
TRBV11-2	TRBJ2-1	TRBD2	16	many	TGTGCCAGCAGCTTTGGACTAGCGGCTTCCTACAATGAGCAGTTCTTC	CASSFGLAASYNEQFF
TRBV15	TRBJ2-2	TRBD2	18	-	TGTGCCACCAGCCCGCGACTAGCGGGGGGAATAAACACCGGGGAGCTGTTTTTT	CATSPRLAGGINTGELFF
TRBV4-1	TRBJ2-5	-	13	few	TGCGCCAGCAGATCCGGCGGGGAAGAGACCCAGTACTTC	CASRSGGEETQYF
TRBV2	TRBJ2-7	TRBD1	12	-	TGTGCCGGACAGGGGGCGGTCTACGAGCAGTACTTC	CAGQGAVYEQYF
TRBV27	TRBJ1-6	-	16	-	TGTGCCAGCAGTTTTCTACAGAACGCTTATAATTCACCCCTCCACTTT	CASSFLQNAYNSPLHF
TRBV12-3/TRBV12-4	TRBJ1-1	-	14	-	TGTGCCAGCAGGTCCAACCCTGTCCACACTGAAGCTTTCTTT	CASRSNPVHTEAFF
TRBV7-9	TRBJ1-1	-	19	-	TGTGCCAGCAGCCATCCACCCCCCGACAGGACCAAAATGAACACTGAAGCTTTCTTT	CASSHPPPDRTKMNTEAFF
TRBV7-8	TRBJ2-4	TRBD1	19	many	TGTGCCAGCAGCTTCAGGACAGGGGGCGATGGAACGGCCAAAAACATTCAGTACTTC	CASSFRTGGDGTAKNIQYF
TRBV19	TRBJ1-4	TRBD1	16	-	TGTGCCAGTACTATACTAGGGGGACAGGCAGGTGAAAAACTGTTTTTT	CASTILGGQAGEKLFF
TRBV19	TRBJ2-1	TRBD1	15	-	TGTGCCAGTAGTAGGGCAGGGGGCGCGGCGGATGAGCAGTTCTTC	CASSRAGGAADEQFF
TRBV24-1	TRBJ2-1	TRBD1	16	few	TGTGCCACCAGTGATCCCGGGACAGACTCCTACAATGAGCAGTTCTTC	CATSDPGTDSYNEQFF
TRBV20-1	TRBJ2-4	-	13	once	TGCAGTGCCGACAGGCTTACCAAAAACATTCAGTACTTC	CSADRLTKNIQYF
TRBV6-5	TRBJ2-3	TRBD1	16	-	TGTGCCAGCAGTTACTCGTCAGGGGGCGAAACAGATACGCAGTATTTT	CASSYSSGGETDTQYF
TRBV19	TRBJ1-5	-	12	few	TGTGCCAGTAGTATGGGGAATCAGCCCCAGCATTTT	CASSMGNQPQHF
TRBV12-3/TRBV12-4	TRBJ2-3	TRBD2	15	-	TGTGCCAGCCACGGGGGGGTCTTTAGCACAGATACGCAGTATTTT	CASHGGVFSTDTQYF
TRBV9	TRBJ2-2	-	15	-	TGTGCCAGCAGCCCCCTGATGATGAACACCGGGGAGCTGTTTTTT	CASSPLMMNTGELFF
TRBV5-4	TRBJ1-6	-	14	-	TGTGCCAGCAGCTTGGAAGGTCAGAGTTCACCCCTCCACTTT	CASSLEGQSSPLHF
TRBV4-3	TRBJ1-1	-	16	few	TGCGCCAGCAGCCAAGGTTCCATACGGGGGAACACTGAAGCTTTCTTT	CASSQGSIRGNTEAFF
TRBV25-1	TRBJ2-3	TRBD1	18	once	TGTGCCAGCGGTTCCGGGACAGGGGGTTTGGTGATGACAGATACGCAGTATTTT	CASGSGTGGLVMTDTQYF
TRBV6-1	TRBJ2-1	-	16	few	TGTGCCAGCAGTGCTTGGTGGCAGAGCTCCTACAATGAGCAGTTCTTC	CASSAWWQSSYNEQFF
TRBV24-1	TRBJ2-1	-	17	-	TGTGCCACCAGTGATTTGCAGGCCGGGGGGCTTGACAATGAGCAGTTCTTC	CATSDLQAGGLDNEQFF
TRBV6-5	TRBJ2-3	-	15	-	TGTGCCAGCAGTTACTCAGGGATGGGGACAGATACGCAGTATTTT	CASSYSGMGTDTQYF
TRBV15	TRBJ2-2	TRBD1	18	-	TGTGCCACCAGCAGAGTTACCAAAGACAGGGGGCAAAACGGGGAGCTGTTTTTT	CATSRVTKDRGQNGELFF
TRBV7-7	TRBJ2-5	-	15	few	TGTGCTAGCAGCTTAGCCCCCGCCAGACAAGAGACCCAGTACTTC	CASSLAPARQETQYF
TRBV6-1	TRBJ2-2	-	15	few	TGTGCCAGCAGTGAAGCTGGGGGACCCACCGGGGAGCTGTTTTTT	CASSEAGGPTGELFF
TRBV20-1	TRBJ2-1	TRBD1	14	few	TGCAGTGCTAGAAGGGACAGGGGCTACAATGAGCAGTTCTTC	CSARRDRGYNEQFF
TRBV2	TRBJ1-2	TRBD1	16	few	TGTGCCAGCAGTGAAGAAGGGACAGGGGGCCCCTATGGCTACACCTTC	CASSEEGTGGPYGYTF